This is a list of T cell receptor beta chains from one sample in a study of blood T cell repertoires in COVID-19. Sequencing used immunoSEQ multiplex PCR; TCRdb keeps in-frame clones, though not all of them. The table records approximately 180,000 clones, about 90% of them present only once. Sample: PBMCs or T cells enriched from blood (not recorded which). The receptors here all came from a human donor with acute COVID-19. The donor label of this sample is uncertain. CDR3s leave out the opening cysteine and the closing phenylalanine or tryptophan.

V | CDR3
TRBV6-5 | ASSYSLAQAYNEQF
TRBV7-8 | ASSLSSGQGRGTDTQY
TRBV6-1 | ASSDRTALYGYT
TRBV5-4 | ASSPEAAAEAF
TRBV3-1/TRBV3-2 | ASSWGQGAKTQY
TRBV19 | ATHPLGRDRGSGNTIY
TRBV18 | ASSPPDRLANLEQY
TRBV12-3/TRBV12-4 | ASSLLTDTQY
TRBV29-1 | SVGSADMTDTQY
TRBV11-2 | ASTWAVSYNEQF
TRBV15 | ATSRDVAGGNTGELF
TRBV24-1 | ATSDPYNEQF
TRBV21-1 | ASSKWRAEQY
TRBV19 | ASSILSPKNIQY
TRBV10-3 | AISDSATNEKLF
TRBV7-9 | ASSLFRDNSYEQY
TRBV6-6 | ASSPGQVEAF
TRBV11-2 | ASSAVRETRDGYT
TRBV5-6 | ASTWGRSNYGYT
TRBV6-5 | ASSRSDGLGGEQY
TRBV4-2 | ASSHNRGQPQH
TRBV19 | ASTPLRGGYSSEAF
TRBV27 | ASSLRGAYEQY
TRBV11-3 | ASSLGGGYEQY
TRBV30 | AWGPGGETQY
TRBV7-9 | ASSFGEGYT
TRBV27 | ASSLAGIWDTQY
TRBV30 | AWSVGAVQETQY
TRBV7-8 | ASSLSAGGDSPLH
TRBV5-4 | ASRARQGEV
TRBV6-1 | ASSEAGQGFDQPQH
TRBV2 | ASTDRVNQPQH
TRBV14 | ASSPMMNTEAF
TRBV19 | ASTRPYREEAF
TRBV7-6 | ASSFSGPEYEQY
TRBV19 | ASNPRGTSGVYEQY
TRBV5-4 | ASSYRGRDYGYT
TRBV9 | ASSVTTLPYEQY
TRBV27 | ASKKFQGQGGTEAF
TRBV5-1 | ASETGSGANVLT
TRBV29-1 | SVVGQGAPNEQY
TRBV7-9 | ASSLGTVSYEQY
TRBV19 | ASAEGPYEQY
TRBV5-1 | ASSYDKRGVSYEQY
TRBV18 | ASSPIQGASSGNTIY
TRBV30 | AWSRGQGSNQPQH
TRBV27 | ASSPKPGQPYNEKLF
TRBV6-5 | ASSSSTGYYGYT
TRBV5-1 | ASSLNRGTYEQY